These T cell receptor beta chains were read from a single sample in a study of OX40 agonist ivuxolimab in advanced cancers. The table came from immunoSEQ multiplex PCR; TCRdb's copy has only in-frame clones and leaves some out. The table includes tens of thousands of clones, approximately 85% detected once. The material was CD4+ or CD8+ T cells sorted from blood, obtained in a trial of the OX40 agonist ivuxolimab. Source of these receptors: an adult with an advanced solid tumor such as melanoma, head and neck, liver or kidney cancer. Both conserved end residues are part of each CDR3. The order of the fields is D gene, V gene, J gene, clone size, CDR3 DNA, CDR3 protein. The D gene is left open where the match is weak. Not all rows give a size; the values are once, few, many and, for expanded clones, a class.

d_gene: -
v_gene: TRBV28
j_gene: TRBJ1-1
abundance: -
CDR3nt: TGTGCCAGCAGTTTATTGGAATTCCGAGCTTTCTTT
CDR3aa: CASSLLEFRAFF

d_gene: TRBD1
v_gene: TRBV7-2
j_gene: TRBJ2-1
abundance: -
CDR3nt: TGTGCCAGCAGCCGCTACTCCGGGACAGTGGGCGATGAGCAGTTCTTC
CDR3aa: CASSRYSGTVGDEQFF

d_gene: -
v_gene: TRBV9
j_gene: TRBJ1-1
abundance: -
CDR3nt: TGTGCCAGCAGCCCCCGAGGGCGAACGGACACTGAAGCTTTCTTT
CDR3aa: CASSPRGRTDTEAFF

d_gene: -
v_gene: TRBV6-1
j_gene: TRBJ1-1
abundance: -
CDR3nt: TGTGCCAGCAGTGACACCGCTGCTTCCCTTGAAGCTTTCTTT
CDR3aa: CASSDTAASLEAFF

d_gene: TRBD2
v_gene: TRBV5-1
j_gene: TRBJ2-5
abundance: -
CDR3nt: TGCGCCAGCAGCTGGACTAGCGGGGGCGAAGAGACCCAGTACTTC
CDR3aa: CASSWTSGGEETQYF

d_gene: -
v_gene: TRBV18
j_gene: TRBJ2-5
abundance: -
CDR3nt: TGTGCCAGCTCTACGGGGGAGACCCAGTACTTC
CDR3aa: CASSTGETQYF

d_gene: -
v_gene: TRBV19
j_gene: TRBJ2-5
abundance: -
CDR3nt: TGTGCCAGTAGGAAGACAAACGGACAAGAGACCCAGTACTTC
CDR3aa: CASRKTNGQETQYF

d_gene: -
v_gene: TRBV5-6
j_gene: TRBJ2-2
abundance: -
CDR3nt: TGTGCCAGCAGCTTGCCTCGAGGCGGGGAGCTGTTTTTT
CDR3aa: CASSLPRGGELFF

d_gene: -
v_gene: TRBV4-2
j_gene: TRBJ1-5
abundance: -
CDR3nt: TGTGCCAGCAGCCAAGACGGAGGGGTAAGCAATCAGCCCCAGCATTTT
CDR3aa: CASSQDGGVSNQPQHF

d_gene: -
v_gene: TRBV5-4
j_gene: TRBJ2-3
abundance: once
CDR3nt: TGTGCCAGCAGCTTGACCCCTACTACTTCCACAGATACGCAGTATTTT
CDR3aa: CASSLTPTTSTDTQYF

d_gene: -
v_gene: TRBV5-1
j_gene: TRBJ2-7
abundance: -
CDR3nt: TGCGCCAGCAGCTCGTCTGGGGGCGAATACGAGCAGTACTTC
CDR3aa: CASSSSGGEYEQYF

d_gene: TRBD2
v_gene: TRBV11-2
j_gene: TRBJ2-3
abundance: few
CDR3nt: TGTGCCAGCAACCGACCCGGGAGGGCAGATACGCAGTATTTT
CDR3aa: CASNRPGRADTQYF

d_gene: -
v_gene: TRBV7-2
j_gene: TRBJ2-7
abundance: -
CDR3nt: TGTGCCAGCAGCTTAGCAGGGTCAGCCACCTACGAGCAGTACTTC
CDR3aa: CASSLAGSATYEQYF

d_gene: TRBD1
v_gene: TRBV11-2
j_gene: TRBJ2-4
abundance: -
CDR3nt: TGTGCCAGCAGCTTGGACAGGGGTGACATTCAGTACTTC
CDR3aa: CASSLDRGDIQYF

d_gene: TRBD1
v_gene: TRBV7-9
j_gene: TRBJ2-2
abundance: few
CDR3nt: TGTGCCAGCAGCTTAGCCGGGACAGAAAATATTAACACCGGGGAGCTGTTTTTT
CDR3aa: CASSLAGTENINTGELFF

d_gene: TRBD1
v_gene: TRBV18
j_gene: TRBJ2-1
abundance: -
CDR3nt: TGTGCCAGCTCTACCTTCGGGACAGGGGATTACAATGAGCAGTTCTTC
CDR3aa: CASSTFGTGDYNEQFF

d_gene: -
v_gene: TRBV5-1
j_gene: TRBJ1-1
abundance: -
CDR3nt: TGCGCCAGCAGCCCGACTGGGGTAAGAGCCGGATTTTTAGGCACTGAAGCTTTCTTT
CDR3aa: CASSPTGVRAGFLGTEAFF

d_gene: -
v_gene: TRBV27
j_gene: TRBJ2-3
abundance: -
CDR3nt: TGTGCCAGCAGTTACACAGGGTTAGCTGGCACAGATACGCAGTATTTT
CDR3aa: CASSYTGLAGTDTQYF

d_gene: -
v_gene: TRBV20-1
j_gene: TRBJ1-2
abundance: -
CDR3nt: TGCAGTGCGGAGCGGTTATATGGCTACACCTTC
CDR3aa: CSAERLYGYTF

d_gene: -
v_gene: TRBV19
j_gene: TRBJ2-3
abundance: -
CDR3nt: TGTGCCAGTTCTGATCGGGGGAGCACAGATACGCAGTATTTT
CDR3aa: CASSDRGSTDTQYF